This TCR beta chain derives from a study of patients and donors after allogeneic stem cell transplantation. V was shortened by 1 base and J by 7 bases, with 5 bases between the two germline ends. The CDR3 sequence is 11 residues long. Germline CDR1 GTSNPN, CDR2 SVGIG (reference sequence). MiXCR was run by TCRdb on the RT-PCR reads, yielding one entry per CDR3 protein. The sample has about a million distinct CDR3 sequences, under 20% seen once. The TCR sequence derives from a human donor who was either an allogeneic HSCT recipient or a stem cell or donor lymphocyte infusion donor (not recorded which). It is not recorded whose cells these are; they may come from a transplant donor. The sample taken for sequencing was blood, either unsorted or a sorted T cell fraction (not recorded which). The chain joins TRBV30 to TRBJ2-1; D gene ambiguous. CDR3 nucleotides: TGTGCCTGGAGTGGAATGAATGAGCAGTTCTTC. This sequence encodes CAWSGMNEQFF.